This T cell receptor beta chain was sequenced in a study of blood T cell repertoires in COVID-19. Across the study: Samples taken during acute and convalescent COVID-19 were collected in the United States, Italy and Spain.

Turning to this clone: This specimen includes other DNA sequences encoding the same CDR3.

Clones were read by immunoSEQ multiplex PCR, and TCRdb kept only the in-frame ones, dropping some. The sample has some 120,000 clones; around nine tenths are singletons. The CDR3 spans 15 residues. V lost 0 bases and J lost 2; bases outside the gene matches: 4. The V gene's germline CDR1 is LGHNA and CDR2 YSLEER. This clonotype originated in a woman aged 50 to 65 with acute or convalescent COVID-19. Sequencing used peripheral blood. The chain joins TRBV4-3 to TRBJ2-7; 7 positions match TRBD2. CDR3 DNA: TGCGCCAGCAGCCAAGATCCTAGCGGAACCTACGAGCAGTACTTC. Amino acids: CASSQDPSGTYEQYF.